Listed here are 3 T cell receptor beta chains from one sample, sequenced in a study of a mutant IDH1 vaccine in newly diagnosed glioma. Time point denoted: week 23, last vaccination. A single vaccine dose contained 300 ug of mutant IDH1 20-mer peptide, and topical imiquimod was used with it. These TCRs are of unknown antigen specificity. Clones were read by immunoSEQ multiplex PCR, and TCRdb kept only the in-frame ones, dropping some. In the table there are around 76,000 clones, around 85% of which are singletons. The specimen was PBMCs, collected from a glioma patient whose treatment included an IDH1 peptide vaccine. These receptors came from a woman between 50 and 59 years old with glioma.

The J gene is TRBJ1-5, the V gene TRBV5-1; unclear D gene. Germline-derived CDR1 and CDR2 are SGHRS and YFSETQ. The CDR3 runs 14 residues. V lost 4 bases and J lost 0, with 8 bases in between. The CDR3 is CASSPQISNQPQHF. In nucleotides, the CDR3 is TGCGCCAGCAGCCCGCAGATTAGCAATCAGCCCCAGCATTTT. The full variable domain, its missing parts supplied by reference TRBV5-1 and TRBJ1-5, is KAGVTQTPRYLIKTRGQQVTLSCSPISGHRSVSWYQQTPGQGLQFLFEYFSETQRNKGNFPGRFSGRQFSNSRSEMNVSTLELGDSALYLCASSPQISNQPQHFGDGTRLSIL.

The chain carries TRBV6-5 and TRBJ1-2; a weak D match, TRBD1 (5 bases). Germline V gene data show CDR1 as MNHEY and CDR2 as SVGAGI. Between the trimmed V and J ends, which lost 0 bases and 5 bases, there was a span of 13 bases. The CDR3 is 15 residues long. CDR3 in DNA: TGTGCCAGCAGTTACTCGGCGGGACGGACATATGGCTACACCTTC. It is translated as CASSYSAGRTYGYTF.

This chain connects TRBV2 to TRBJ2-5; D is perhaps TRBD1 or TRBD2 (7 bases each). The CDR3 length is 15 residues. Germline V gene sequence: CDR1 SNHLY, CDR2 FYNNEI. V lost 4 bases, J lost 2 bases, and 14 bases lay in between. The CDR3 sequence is CASSAQGGVQETQYF. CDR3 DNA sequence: TGTGCCAGCAGTGCGCAGGGGGGGGTTCAAGAGACCCAGTACTTC.